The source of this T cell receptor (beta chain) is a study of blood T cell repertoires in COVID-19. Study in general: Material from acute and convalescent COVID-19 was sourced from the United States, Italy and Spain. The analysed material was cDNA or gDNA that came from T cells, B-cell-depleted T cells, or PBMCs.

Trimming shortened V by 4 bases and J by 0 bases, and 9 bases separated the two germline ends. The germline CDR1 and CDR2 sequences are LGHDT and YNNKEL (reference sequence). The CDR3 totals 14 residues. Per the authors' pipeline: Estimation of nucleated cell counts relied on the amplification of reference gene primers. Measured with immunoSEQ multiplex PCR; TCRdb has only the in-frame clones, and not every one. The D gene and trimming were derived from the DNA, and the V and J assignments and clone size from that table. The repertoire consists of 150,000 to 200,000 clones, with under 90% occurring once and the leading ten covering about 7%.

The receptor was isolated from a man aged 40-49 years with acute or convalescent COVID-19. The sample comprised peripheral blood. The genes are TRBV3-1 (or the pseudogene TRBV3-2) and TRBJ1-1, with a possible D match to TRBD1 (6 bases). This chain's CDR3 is CASSLRQVNTEAFF. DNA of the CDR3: TGTGCCAGCAGCCTCCGACAGGTGAACACTGAAGCTTTCTTT.